One sample yielded the 7 T cell receptor beta chains listed below, sequenced in a study of control samples from healthy donors and cancer patients. This table comes from immunoSEQ multiplex PCR, and its TCRdb copy is limited to in-frame clones, with some not included. The sample holds approximately 140,000 clones, roughly 94% seen once. What was sequenced was blood. The origin of the receptors is a man between 35 and 55 years old in good health.

The chain carries TRBV28 and TRBJ1-4, with 8 bases lining up with TRBD1. The CDR3 length is 15 residues. V trimming: 7 bases; J trimming: 5 bases; junction bases outside the gene matches: 9. CDR1 and CDR2 (germline): MDHEN, SYDVKM. The CDR3 DNA reads TGTGCCAGCAAATCAATCAGGGGGCCGAATGAAAAACTGTTTTTT. Protein product: CASKSIRGPNEKLFF.

The V gene is TRBV5-6, the J gene TRBJ1-5; 8 positions agree with TRBD1. The CDR3 extends over 17 amino acids. V was pared by 3 bases and J by 0 bases, with 8 bases of the junction left unmatched. Per germline, CDR1 SGHDT and CDR2 YYEEEE. The CDR3 spells CASSYRTGQNSNQPQHF. As DNA, the CDR3 is TGTGCCAGCAGCTACCGGACAGGGCAGAATAGCAATCAGCCCCAGCATTTT. Full variable domain (missing parts from reference TRBV5-6 and TRBJ1-5): DAGVTQSPTHLIKTRGQQVTLRCSPKSGHDTVSWYQQALGQGPQFIFQYYEEEERQRGNFPDRFSGHQFPNYSSELNVNALLLGDSALYLCASSYRTGQNSNQPQHFGDGTRLSIL.

V usage is TRBV9 and J usage is TRBJ2-4; the match to TRBD1 covers 10 bases. Germline trimming cut 4 bases from V and 7 bases from J; bases unmatched to any gene: 8. CDR1 is SGDLS, CDR2 YYNGEE, per germline. The CDR3 is 15 amino acids. CDR3 coding DNA: TGTGCCAGCAGCATGACCGGGACAGGGGAGAACATTCAGTACTTC. Protein product: CASSMTGTGENIQYF.

V is TRBV7-9 and J is TRBJ1-1; no clear D gene. V lost 3 bases and J 3 bases, leaving 8 bases between the germline ends. The V gene's germline CDR1 is SEHNR and CDR2 FQNEAQ (reference sequence). The CDR3 runs 13 residues. The CDR3 loop is CASSFFRDTEAFF. The CDR3 DNA follows: TGTGCCAGCAGCTTCTTCCGGGACACTGAAGCTTTCTTT.

The chain recombines TRBV18 with TRBJ1-2; D unclear. Germline V CDR1 and CDR2: KGHSH, LQKENI. CDR3 length: 13 residues. V was trimmed by 4 bases and J by 8 bases, leaving 14 bases between them. The CDR3 is CASSRELNSGYTF. CDR3 DNA: TGTGCCAGCTCACGAGAGCTGAACTCGGGCTACACCTTC.

This rearrangement joins TRBV7-9 to TRBJ1-2; D perhaps matches TRBD1 (6 bases). Germline V gene data show CDR1 as SEHNR and CDR2 as FQNEAQ (reference sequence). V was cut by 5 bases and J by 7 bases, with 20 bases left in between. The CDR3 spans 15 residues. CDR3 sequence (DNA): TGTGCCAGCAGCCCCGTCGGAGTGGGGGCGCTTGGCTACACCTTC. Its protein is CASSPVGVGALGYTF.

This clone was seen a single time. DNA of the CDR3: TGTGCCAGCAGCATAGGACAGCCGACCGGAGAGACCCAGTACTTC. Translating it yields CASSIGQPTGETQYF. This sequence joins TRBV5-5 and TRBJ2-5; perhaps TRBD1 as D (6 bases). The V and J ends lost 4 bases and 4 bases respectively, with 17 bases between them. This CDR3 region has 15 residues. The V gene's germline CDR1 is SGHKS and CDR2 YYEKEE (reference sequence).